This T cell receptor (beta chain) was documented in a study of blood T cell repertoires in COVID-19. About the study: PBMCs, B-cell-depleted T cells, or T cells were the source of the cDNA or gDNA that made up the material.

In germline, CDR1 is SGHTA, CDR2 FQGNSA. This CDR3 contains 16 residues. Trimming cost V 5 bases and J 7 bases, with 20 bases left between them. Authors' analysis steps: Reference gene primer amplification gave estimated nucleated cell counts. Sequenced by immunoSEQ multiplex PCR; TCRdb stores in-frame clones only, minus some. V and J calls plus clone size are reproduced from that table; the DNA served to infer D and trimming. In the table there are 98,000 or so clones, roughly 90% of which are singletons. Sequenced sample: peripheral blood. The chain carries TRBV7-2 and TRBJ2-2; D is possibly TRBD1 (6 bases). This TCR was recovered from a human donor in a cohort sampled during active COVID-19. CDR3 sequence (DNA): TGTGCCAGCAGCCATACAGGGTTTGGTCAAAACGGGGAGCTGTTTTTT. It specifies CASSHTGFGQNGELFF.